This T cell receptor beta chain was recovered during a study of radiotherapy plus CTLA-4 blockade in lung cancer. Study-level background: Objective responses were documented in roughly 20% of patients, with disease control in around 31%.

Libraries were prepared by immunoSEQ multiplex PCR; TCRdb keeps only in-frame clonotypes and omits some of them. Among 81,000 or so clones listed, around 84% were seen once. The V gene lost 5 bases and the J gene lost 0 bases, with 14 bases spanning the gap. CDR1 MNHEY and CDR2 SVGAGI come from the germline V gene. The CDR3 covers 15 residues. The source of this sequence is a human donor with non-small cell lung cancer who had stable disease on radiotherapy plus ipilimumab. The specimen was peripheral blood, collected from a patient treated with radiotherapy plus ipilimumab. The chain combines TRBV6-5 with TRBJ2-7, with D unclear. The CDR3 DNA follows: TGTGCCAGCAGTGCCCGTCCCTATGGCTCCTACGAGCAGTACTTC. Protein: CASSARPYGSYEQYF.